This T cell receptor beta chain is drawn from a study of blood T cell repertoires in COVID-19. Study-wide background: Italy, Spain and the United States were the sources of the convalescent and acute COVID-19 samples. T cells, B-cell-depleted T cells, or PBMCs provided the cDNA or gDNA that served as material.

The repertoire was sequenced with immunoSEQ multiplex PCR; TCRdb's copy has only in-frame clones and lacks some. The data show 190,000 or so clones, around 87% seen once. This TCR was sampled from a man between 35 and 55 years old with active or convalescent COVID-19. Material for sequencing was peripheral blood.

Here the CDR3 reads CASSYGQTDTQYF. The CDR3 region has the DNA TGTGCCAGCAGCTATGGACAGACAGATACGCAGTATTTT. This chain links TRBV11-1 with TRBJ2-3; possible D gene TRBD1, 6 bases. Germline CDR1 is SGHAT and CDR2 is FQDESV (reference sequence). CDR3 length: 13 residues. Trimming removed 4 bases from V and 3 bases from J, with 8 bases in between.